The 7 T cell receptor beta chains below all came from one sample that was sequenced in a study of blood T cell repertoires in COVID-19. Sequencing used immunoSEQ multiplex PCR; TCRdb keeps in-frame clones, though not all of them. The sample includes around 170,000 clones, about 80% of them seen just once. The sample was peripheral blood. Receptors originate from a man aged 30 to 45 with active or convalescent COVID-19.

The chain uses TRBV27 and TRBJ2-1; D perhaps matches TRBD1 (6 bases). The CDR3 has 15 residues. V lost 2 bases, J lost 8 bases, and 16 bases lay in between. Germline CDR1 and CDR2: MNHEY and SMNVEV (reference sequence). This CDR3 is CASSLNVNRAHEQFF. CDR3 nucleotides: TGTGCCAGCAGTTTAAACGTTAACAGGGCCCATGAGCAGTTCTTC.

The rearrangement joins TRBV12-3 or TRBV12-4 to TRBJ1-1; D call uncertain. V was pared by 4 bases and J by 0 bases, with 6 bases between. CDR3 length: 13 amino acids. CDR3 sequence reads: CASSSLVNTEAFF. CDR3 bases: TGTGCCAGCAGTTCACTAGTGAACACTGAAGCTTTCTTT.

The gene calls are TRBV7-9 and TRBJ1-2; TRBD1 matches 8 bases. This CDR3 comprises 15 residues. The V segment lost 5 bases and the J segment 4 bases; nucleotides outside the gene matches: 9. From germline, CDR1 is SEHNR and CDR2 FQNEAQ (reference sequence). CDR3 protein: CASSTRGQGLYGYTF. The CDR3 DNA sequence: TGTGCCAGCAGCACAAGAGGACAGGGCCTCTATGGCTACACCTTC.

This clone was observed a single time. The chain carries TRBV7-2 and TRBJ1-1; 9 bases align to TRBD1. The CDR3 contains 14 residues. The J segment lost 3 bases and the V segment lost 6 bases, leaving 5 bases of the junction unmatched. Germline lookup yields CDR1 SGHTA and CDR2 FQGNSA. The CDR3: CASSLQGADTEAFF. The CDR3 nucleotides read TGTGCCAGCAGTCTACAGGGGGCGGACACTGAAGCTTTCTTT.

The chain joins TRBV19 to TRBJ1-2, with D perhaps TRBD1 (5 bases). Trimming shortened V by 0 bases and J by 5 bases, and 13 bases separated the two germline ends. Germline lookup yields CDR1 LNHDA and CDR2 SQIVND (reference sequence). This CDR3 contains 15 residues. DNA for the CDR3: TGTGCCAGTAGTATAGACCCGGGGGGGGATTATGGCTACACCTTC. This gives the protein CASSIDPGGDYGYTF.

CDR3 sequence: CASSRRGRQETQYF. In DNA form, the CDR3 reads TGTGCCAGCAGCCGGCGAGGTAGACAAGAGACCCAGTACTTC. This chain uses TRBV14 with TRBJ2-5; no firm D call. V was trimmed by 4 bases and J by 2 bases, leaving 11 bases between them. The CDR3 sequence is 14 residues long. CDR1 is SGHDN, CDR2 FVKESK, per germline.

The CDR3 DNA sequence: TGTGCCACCGACCCCGCGACACCTGCTCGGGACAGGGAGATTGGAAACACCATATATTTT. This encodes CATDPATPARDREIGNTIYF. The gene calls are TRBV28 and TRBJ1-3; 9 bases match TRBD1. Per germline, CDR1 MDHEN and CDR2 SYDVKM. The CDR3 has 20 amino acids. J lost 3 bases, V lost 10 bases, and 25 bases had no gene match.